This entry lists 6 T cell receptor beta chains sequenced from one sample in a study of blood T cell repertoires in COVID-19. Profiled with immunoSEQ multiplex PCR; TCRdb holds only in-frame clones, not every one. Found here are fewer than 250,000 clones, around 83% of them singletons; the top ten hold 2.5% to 3%. Sequencing input: peripheral blood. All receptors come from a man between 45 and 60 years old with active or convalescent COVID-19.

This chain uses TRBV28 with TRBJ1-2; possible D gene TRBD1, 6 bases. V was cut by 5 bases and J by 2 bases, with 18 bases left in between. This CDR3 has 16 residues. CDR1 and CDR2 (germline): MDHEN, SYDVKM. The chain's CDR3 is CASSLGGAGGNYGYTF. CDR3 nucleotides: TGTGCCAGCAGTCTAGGGGGTGCGGGGGGCAACTATGGCTACACCTTC.

The genes are TRBV5-4 and TRBJ1-3, with D tentatively TRBD1 (5 bases). The V gene's germline CDR1 is SGHNT and CDR2 YYREEE (reference sequence). With 3 bases removed from V and 1 base from J, the gap between germline ends came to 8 bases. The CDR3 sequence is 14 residues long. The CDR3 DNA follows: TGTGCCAGCAGCTCGCAGGGTTCTGGAAACACCATATATTTT. Translated: CASSSQGSGNTIYF.

V usage is TRBV12-1 and J usage is TRBJ1-5; the table assigns TRBD1, which was not confirmed against the DNA. TRBV12-1 is recorded as a pseudogene. The CDR3 totals 16 residues. CDR3 sequence: CASSFKGARSNQPQHF. Written as DNA, the CDR3 is TGTGCCAGCAGCTTTAAGGGGGCTAGAAGCAATCAGCCCCAGCATTTT.

The rearrangement uses TRBV6-2 or TRBV6-3 and TRBJ2-7; 9 positions agree with TRBD2. J gave up 5 bases and V 2 bases, and 10 bases lay outside the gene matches. Germline V gene lookup returns CDR1 MNHEY and CDR2 SVGEGT. This CDR3 is built from 16 residues. CDR3 in DNA: TGTGCCAGCAGTTACATTCAAGCGGGAGGTCGACACGAGCAGTACTTC. Translation gives CASSYIQAGGRHEQYF.

V is TRBV2 and J is TRBJ1-2, with D possibly matching TRBD1 (5 bases). V shed 4 bases and J shed 4 bases, with 7 bases lying between them. Germline V gene lookup returns CDR1 SNHLY and CDR2 FYNNEI. The CDR3 is made up of 12 amino acids. CDR3 residues: CASSARAYGYTF. The CDR3 nucleotides are TGTGCCAGCAGTGCCAGGGCCTATGGCTACACCTTC.

This rearrangement joins TRBV4-1 to TRBJ2-1; 9 bases match TRBD2. CDR3 length equals 16 residues. J lost 1 base, V lost 3 bases, and 4 bases had no gene match. Germline V gene lookup returns CDR1 MGHRA and CDR2 YSYEKL. CDR3 sequence: CASSHLAGESYNEQFF. The CDR3 DNA sequence: TGCGCCAGCAGCCATTTAGCGGGAGAGTCCTACAATGAGCAGTTCTTC.